A single sample gave rise to the 19 T cell receptor beta chains below, sequenced in a study of beta chain features in type 1 diabetes. The isolated RNA, all of it, was reverse transcribed, so expressed TCRB transcripts were what got sequenced. Here immunoSEQ multiplex PCR was the method, and the copy in TCRdb shows in-frame clones only, minus some. The data show 200,000 to 250,000 clones, 11% seen once. Sequenced input: central memory CD4+ T cells from blood. Receptor source: a young man in good health.

The chain combines TRBV7-2 with TRBJ2-3; 9 bases match TRBD2. V lost 5 bases to trimming and J lost 0 bases; unmatched junction nucleotides: 9. From germline, CDR1 is SGHTA and CDR2 FQGNSA. The CDR3 has 17 amino acids. The CDR3 loop is CASSRVASGDSTDTQYF. CDR3 in DNA: TGTGCCAGCAGCCGCGTGGCTAGCGGGGATAGCACAGATACGCAGTATTTT.

This clone has a count of ten or more. The V call is TRBV5-4, the J call TRBJ2-1, with no clear D. Per germline, CDR1 SGHNT and CDR2 YYREEE (reference sequence). CDR3 length equals 14 residues. V gave up 0 bases and J gave up 7 bases, with 11 bases separating them. The CDR3 DNA sequence: TGTGCCAGCAGCTTGGGTCACAGCAGTAATGAGCAGTTCTTC. It encodes CASSLGHSSNEQFF.

The rearrangement joins TRBV2 to TRBJ2-7; weak D call: TRBD1 (5 bases). The CDR3 extends over 13 amino acids. Trimming stripped 2 bases from V and 6 bases from J, with 11 bases between. The germline V gene encodes CDR1 SNHLY and CDR2 FYNNEI. CDR3 sequence: CASSEFRVSEQYF. The CDR3 region has the DNA TGTGCCAGCAGTGAATTCAGGGTGAGCGAGCAGTACTTC.

CDR3 loop: CASSPRGGSYEQYF. The CDR3, as DNA: TGTGCCAGTAGTCCCCGCGGCGGCTCCTACGAGCAGTACTTC. The chain joins TRBV19 to TRBJ2-7; D call uncertain. In germline, CDR1 is LNHDA, CDR2 SQIVND (reference sequence). There are 14 residues in the CDR3. Trimming pared 5 bases from V and 0 bases from J, leaving 11 bases between.

This chain joins TRBV5-1 and TRBJ1-1; 7 bases fit TRBD1. With V trimmed by 0 bases and J by 3 bases, 11 bases remained unmatched. The CDR3 has 17 residues. The germline V gene encodes CDR1 SGHRS and CDR2 YFSETQ. The CDR3 DNA reads TGCGCCAGCAGCTTGGCCTATTGGGACAGAACGCACACTGAAGCTTTCTTT. Protein product: CASSLAYWDRTHTEAFF.

This chain links TRBV30 with TRBJ2-3; perhaps D is TRBD1 or TRBD2 (6 bases each). The germline V gene encodes CDR1 GTSNPN and CDR2 SVGIG (reference sequence). The CDR3 is made up of 16 amino acids. Trimming pared 1 base from V and 2 bases from J, leaving 16 bases between. For the CDR3, the DNA is TGTGCCTGGAGTGGTATGGGGGGCCTTCCCACAGATACGCAGTATTTT. Protein sequence: CAWSGMGGLPTDTQYF.

The chain employs TRBV5-1 and TRBJ2-5, with D possibly being TRBD2 (6 bases). The V gene lost 3 bases and the J gene lost 5 bases, with 14 bases spanning the gap. The CDR3 sequence is 14 residues long. Germline CDR1 and CDR2: SGHRS and YFSETQ. The chain's CDR3 is CASSSQASVETQYF. CDR3 nucleotide sequence: TGCGCCAGCAGCTCACAGGCTAGCGTTGAGACCCAGTACTTC.

The CDR3 sequence is CASSFGTVQETQYF. The CDR3 DNA sequence: TGCGCCAGCAGCTTCGGGACTGTACAAGAGACCCAGTACTTC. The chain recombines TRBV5-1 with TRBJ2-5, with a possible D match to TRBD2 (6 bases). The CDR3 sequence is 14 residues long. V was cut by 2 bases and J by 2 bases, with 10 bases left in between. Germline lookup yields CDR1 SGHRS and CDR2 YFSETQ.

The rearrangement links TRBV7-6 to TRBJ2-3; TRBD1 or TRBD2 may be the D gene (5 bases each). V lost 5 bases and J 3 bases, leaving 12 bases between the germline ends. Germline values: CDR1 SGHVS, CDR2 FNYEAQ. The CDR3 sequence is 14 residues long. The CDR3 coding sequence is TGTGCCAGCAGCCTCACTTGGGGGACAGATACGCAGTATTTT. Residues: CASSLTWGTDTQYF.

This clone was found many times. The chain combines TRBV18 with TRBJ2-3; TRBD2 matches 7 bases. The CDR3 is 12 amino acids. Germline CDR1 reads KGHSH; CDR2 reads LQKENI. The V segment lost 6 bases and the J segment 6 bases; nucleotides outside the gene matches: 3. The CDR3: CASSELADTQYF. DNA for the CDR3: TGTGCCAGCTCCGAACTAGCGGATACGCAGTATTTT.

This clone was found a few times. The chain employs TRBV9 and TRBJ2-7; the match to TRBD2 covers 9 bases. CDR3 length equals 16 residues. V was clipped by 0 bases and J by 2 bases; unmatched bases: 6. Per the germline V gene, CDR1 is SGDLS and CDR2 is YYNGEE. CDR3 sequence reads: CASSVGNSGSPYEQYF. DNA for the CDR3: TGTGCCAGCAGCGTAGGAAATAGCGGGAGTCCCTACGAGCAGTACTTC.

This rearrangement joins TRBV4-1 to TRBJ2-2; 11 bases line up with TRBD2. V lost 4 bases and J lost 4; bases outside the gene matches: 14. CDR3 length: 19 amino acids. Per germline, CDR1 MGHRA and CDR2 YSYEKL. The CDR3 sequence is CASSPLPFSGRASTGELFF. CDR3 bases: TGCGCCAGCAGCCCGCTCCCCTTTAGCGGGAGGGCCAGCACCGGGGAGCTGTTTTTT.

This clone was counted a few times. The rearrangement joins TRBV29-1 to TRBJ2-1; D gene uncertain. Germline CDR1 is SQVTM and CDR2 is ANQGSEA. This CDR3 comprises 11 residues. The germline V and J ends were trimmed by 6 bases and 9 bases, with 12 bases remaining between them. The CDR3 DNA reads as TGCAGCGTGACGGAGCGTCGTGAGCAGTTCTTC. Its protein product is CSVTERREQFF.

This clone was observed a handful of times. A far larger clone differs by one base, so this is likely a read error. This same CDR3 is encoded by further DNA sequences in the sample. The chain couples TRBV7-6 to TRBJ1-1; D gene unclear. Trimming left V 0 bases short and J 1 base short, with 3 bases between. The germline V gene has CDR1 SGHVS and CDR2 FNYEAQ. This CDR3 is built from 13 residues. The chain's CDR3 is CASSLAGNTEAFF. CDR3 nucleotides: TGTGCCAGCAGCTTAGCAGGGAACACTGAAGCTTTCTTT.

This clone was detected only a few times. V gene TRBV27 combines with J gene TRBJ2-7; 8 nucleotides line up with TRBD1. Trimming cost V 2 bases and J 4 bases; bases outside gene matches: 7. Germline CDR1 MNHEY, CDR2 SMNVEV (reference sequence). The length of the CDR3 is 15 residues. CDR3 DNA: TGTGCCAGCAGTTTAAGGGGACAGGTTTCTTACGAGCAGTACTTC. Translation gives CASSLRGQVSYEQYF.

The chain combines TRBV28 with TRBJ2-5, with a weak D call TRBD2 (5 bases). There are 15 residues in the CDR3. V was pared by 0 bases and J by 5 bases, with 13 bases between. CDR1 is MDHEN and CDR2 is SYDVKM in the germline V gene. CDR3 coding DNA: TGTGCCAGCAGTTTATGGGTCGGGATACGGGAGACCCAGTACTTC. Protein product: CASSLWVGIRETQYF. Complete variable domain (other parts from reference TRBV28 and TRBJ2-5): DVKVTQSSRYLVKRTGEKVFLECVQDMDHENMFWYRQDPGLGLRLIYFSYDVKMKEKGDIPEGYSVSREKKERFSLILESASTNQTSMYLCASSLWVGIRETQYFGPGTRLLVL.

The chain combines TRBV28 with TRBJ2-2; no reliable D call. Germline CDR1 MDHEN, CDR2 SYDVKM. V lost 3 bases, J lost 0 bases, and 11 bases lay in between. This CDR3 has 16 amino acids. The CDR3 sequence: CASSFIGPTNTGELFF. CDR3 coding DNA: TGTGCCAGCAGTTTCATCGGACCTACGAACACCGGGGAGCTGTTTTTT.

This clone appeared a few times. The rearrangement links TRBV6-5 to TRBJ2-3; 7 bases align to TRBD1. The CDR3 loop spans 15 amino acids. The junction had 12 bases not matched to a gene; V was cut back by 7 bases and J by 5 bases. CDR1 MNHEY and CDR2 SVGAGI come from the germline V gene. The CDR3 region has the DNA TGTGCCAGCAACTCTCGGGCGGCAGGGGGAGATACGCAGTATTTT. It is translated as CASNSRAAGGDTQYF.

CDR3 in DNA: TGTGCCTGGAGTGTACCCGGGAGAAGGACCGGGGAGCTGTTTTTT. This sequence encodes CAWSVPGRRTGELFF. The chain uses TRBV30 and TRBJ2-2; D is perhaps TRBD2 (6 bases). The V end was cut by 0 bases, the J end by 5 bases, with 13 bases between. The CDR3 is made up of 15 amino acids. Germline CDR1 reads GTSNPN; CDR2 reads SVGIG (reference sequence).